This TCR beta chain was sequenced during a study of T cell responses to AZD1222 COVID-19 vaccine. With V trimmed by 2 bases and J by 7 bases, 4 bases remained unmatched. The CDR3 contains 15 residues. From germline, CDR1 is MGHRA and CDR2 YSYEKL. Libraries were prepared by immunoSEQ multiplex PCR; TCRdb keeps only in-frame clonotypes and omits some of them. Counted here are some 150,000 clones, 85% to 95% occurring once; the ten biggest clones make up 1.5% to 2%. The source was peripheral blood, collected on day 0 of AZD1222 vaccination. The V call is TRBV4-1, the J call TRBJ1-6, with 8 positions matching TRBD1. The source is an adult in good health. In nucleotides, the CDR3 is TGCGCCAGCAGCCAAATGACAGGGGAGAATTCACCCCTCCACTTT. Translation gives CASSQMTGENSPLHF.